One TCR beta chain is described in this entry. The data are from a study of cytomegalovirus exposure and HLA in healthy donors. This PCR relied on a set of 60 Vbeta primers and 13 Jbeta primers. Method: immunoSEQ multiplex PCR; TCRdb's copy keeps in-frame clones and lacks some. This table has about 120,000 clones, 75% to 90% appearing once. This CDR3 is built from 13 residues. In germline, CDR1 is MNHNY, CDR2 SVGAGI (reference sequence). V was pared by 10 bases and J by 3 bases, with 5 bases of the junction left unmatched. Sequencing input: PBMCs. The sequence came from a man aged 30-40 years in good health and CMV-seronegative. The V and J genes are TRBV6-6 and TRBJ2-1, with 8 bases fitting TRBD2. The CDR3 is CATSGLVYNEQFF. CDR3 bases: TGTGCCACGTCGGGACTAGTCTACAATGAGCAGTTCTTC.